These 16 T cell receptor beta chains share one sample of origin, sequenced in a study of regulatory T cells in long-lasting Graves disease (dated by TCRdb to the early 2020s). In the paper's terms, the time point label means: newly diagnosed GD, antithyroid drugs for less than 3 months. For both TCR sequencing and RNA sequencing, RNA was extracted from PBMCs using TRIzol. The library was made by multiplex PCR. The sequencer listed for this sample is Illumina HiSeq 4000. CDR3 regions were amplified by Arm-PCR with iRepertoire HTBI primers to construct TCR beta libraries. The raw public reads went through TCRdb reprocessing: fastp at Q25, MiXCR clone calling, in-frame beta chains kept. Each CDR3 protein gets just one entry, which takes the most common genes and DNA from the rows behind it. This sample has 400,000 to 500,000 distinct CDR3 sequences in its table, and 15% of those were observed once. In total, the top ten clones hold roughly 7.7% of the sample.

These data were also filed under a second study, of T cells in Graves' hyperthyroidism and ophthalmopathy.

The sample here was peripheral blood mononuclear cells (PBMCs), taken at new diagnosis, from a patient treated with antithyroid drugs. The receptor source for this set is a woman in her 40s with Graves disease. Donor details come from another sample of the same person, matched by shared clones.

This clonotype turned up a few times. The chain uses TRBV4-1 and TRBJ1-3, with D unresolved. Germline CDR1 reads MGHRA; CDR2 reads YSYEKL. CDR3 length: 11 amino acids. Trimming removed 6 bases at V and 4 bases at J, with 4 bases between. In nucleotides, the CDR3 is TGCGCCAGCAGTGAAGGAAACACCATATATTTT. Translation gives CASSEGNTIYF.

The genes are TRBV2 and TRBJ1-2, with a possible D match to TRBD1 (5 bases). Trimming took off 6 bases at V and 0 bases at J, with 14 bases between the two ends. CDR1 and CDR2 (germline): SNHLY, FYNNEI. The CDR3 extends over 15 amino acids. The CDR3 spells CASSYNRLPNYGYTF. CDR3 nucleotide sequence: TGTGCCAGCAGCTACAACAGGCTTCCTAACTATGGCTACACCTTC.

This clonotype was observed a few times. As DNA, the CDR3 is TGTGCCAGCAGTTACCCCAGGGCGGCAGGCTTAGCCAAAAACATTCAGTACTTC. Translation gives CASSYPRAAGLAKNIQYF. V gene TRBV6-2 or TRBV6-3 combines with J gene TRBJ2-4; possibly TRBD1 for D (5 bases). This CDR3 spans 18 amino acids. CDR1 and CDR2 from the germline V gene are MNHEY and SVGEGT. The V gene lost 2 bases and the J gene lost 0 bases, with 17 bases spanning the gap.

Notes on this clonotype: A read error is possible here, since a much larger clone lies one base away. The rearrangement links TRBV2 to TRBJ2-7; 12 nucleotides agree with TRBD2. The CDR3 is 15 amino acids. Unmatched junction bases numbered 6, after V lost 6 bases and J lost 3 bases. Germline-derived CDR1 and CDR2 are SNHLY and FYNNEI. CDR3 sequence reads: CASRELAGGIYEQYF. CDR3 nucleotide sequence: TGTGCCAGCAGAGAACTAGCGGGAGGCATCTACGAGCAGTACTTC.

The V call is TRBV5-1, the J call TRBJ2-2; TRBD1 matches at 7 bases. Trimming at V came to 0 bases and at J to 6 bases, leaving 5 bases not matched to a gene. CDR1 and CDR2 from the germline V gene are SGHRS and YFSETQ. The CDR3 loop spans 15 amino acids. The CDR3 DNA sequence: TGCGCCAGCAGCTTGGCCGGACAGGTCCCCGGGGAGCTGTTTTTT. Encoded protein: CASSLAGQVPGELFF.

The rearrangement links TRBV2 to TRBJ2-3; D gene uncertain. Germline V gene data show CDR1 as SNHLY and CDR2 as FYNNEI. V lost 6 bases and J lost 2, with 9 bases in between. The CDR3 extends over 13 amino acids. The CDR3 sequence: CASRVDNTDTQYF. CDR3 DNA sequence: TGTGCCAGCAGGGTAGACAACACAGATACGCAGTATTTT.

The table lists this clonotype with many counts. The V call is TRBV28, the J call TRBJ2-1, with D uncertain. The CDR3 covers 14 residues. Germline V gene data show CDR1 as MDHEN and CDR2 as SYDVKM. With 6 bases removed from V and 2 bases from J, the gap between germline ends came to 11 bases. This CDR3 reads CASSLRGTYNEQFF. The DNA of the CDR3 is TGTGCCAGCAGCTTGCGAGGTACCTACAATGAGCAGTTCTTC.

The sample holds many counts of this clonotype. The chain is built from TRBV3-1 and TRBJ2-3, with 10 bases lining up with TRBD2. Germline V lookup: CDR1 LGHDT, CDR2 YNNKEL (reference sequence). Trimming took 2 bases from V and 1 from J; bases not matched to a gene: 6. The CDR3 sequence is 17 residues long. CDR3 DNA: TGTGCCAGCAGCCAATTGCTAGCGGGAGTTGGCACAGATACGCAGTATTTT. It encodes CASSQLLAGVGTDTQYF.

The table lists this clonotype with many counts. The chain couples TRBV24-1 to TRBJ2-3; no firm D call. CDR1 is KGHDR and CDR2 is SFDVKD in the germline V gene. This CDR3 is 15 amino acids long. V lost 4 bases, J lost 4 bases, and 14 bases lay in between. The CDR3 spells CATSDPRTASDTQYF. CDR3 bases: TGTGCCACCAGTGACCCCAGGACCGCCTCAGATACGCAGTATTTT.

The sample holds many counts of this clonotype. V and J are TRBV7-6 and TRBJ1-6; a possible D gene is TRBD1 (6 bases). The V and J ends lost 2 bases and 6 bases respectively, with 11 bases between them. The CDR3 extends over 15 amino acids. CDR1 is SGHVS and CDR2 is FNYEAQ in the germline V gene. CDR3: CASSLSQGFNSPLHF. CDR3 DNA: TGTGCCAGCAGCTTAAGTCAGGGGTTTAATTCACCCCTCCACTTT.

This clonotype was counted at least ten times. This rearrangement joins TRBV3-1 to TRBJ2-7; unclear D gene. V lost 4 bases and J 3 bases, leaving 13 bases between the germline ends. Germline CDR1 LGHDT, CDR2 YNNKEL (reference sequence). The CDR3 covers 14 residues. The CDR3 loop reads CASSPPGVRYEQYF. CDR3 in DNA: TGTGCCAGCAGCCCCCCTGGGGTGCGCTACGAGCAGTACTTC.

As to this clonotype: A much larger clone differs from this one at a single base, so this may be a read error. Without the conserved terminal phenylalanine or tryptophan, this CDR3 likely stems from a read error. The DNA of the CDR3 is TGTGCCAGCAGCTTAGTGGCGGGAGACACCGGGGAGCTGTTTTCT. This gives the protein CASSLVAGDTGELFS. The chain links TRBV7-8 to TRBJ2-2; TRBD2 matches 7 bases. V shed 1 base, J shed 3 bases, and the junction held 2 bases outside the gene matches. CDR1 and CDR2 from the germline V gene are SGHVS and FQNEAQ. CDR3 size: 15 residues.

This chain links TRBV28 with TRBJ2-3; 13 bases map to TRBD2. The germline gives CDR1 MDHEN, CDR2 SYDVKM. The J segment lost 6 bases and the V segment lost 7 bases, leaving 10 bases of the junction unmatched. The CDR3 contains 16 residues. This chain's CDR3 is CASKPSGTSGTDTQYF. The CDR3, as DNA: TGTGCCAGCAAACCCTCCGGGACTAGCGGGACTGATACGCAGTATTTT.

The table lists this clonotype with a few counts. The CDR3 DNA sequence: TGTGCCACCAGTGATAGGGACTACCCCTACGAGCAGTACTTC. It yields the protein CATSDRDYPYEQYF. The V gene is TRBV24-1, the J gene TRBJ2-7; 7 bases are a match to TRBD2. The CDR3 spans 14 residues. Per germline, CDR1 KGHDR and CDR2 SFDVKD. J gave up 2 bases and V 3 bases, and 3 bases lay outside the gene matches.

The chain recombines TRBV12-3 or TRBV12-4 with TRBJ1-2; D ambiguous. V lost 5 bases and J lost 1, with 8 bases in between. CDR3 length equals 13 residues. CDR3 in amino acids: CASSGGNNYGYTF. The CDR3 DNA reads as TGTGCCAGCAGTGGCGGAAATAACTATGGCTACACCTTC.

This clonotype has at least ten counts. V usage is TRBV12-3 or TRBV12-4 and J usage is TRBJ1-1; 9 nucleotides match TRBD1. V lost 6 bases, J lost 4 bases, and 6 bases stayed unmatched. The CDR3 covers 14 residues. The CDR3 region is CASRGTGWGTEAFF. In DNA form, the CDR3 reads TGTGCCAGCAGGGGGACAGGGTGGGGCACTGAAGCTTTCTTT.